Below are 26 T cell receptor beta chains sequenced from a single sample in a study of cytomegalovirus exposure and HLA in healthy donors. The PCR made use of 60 Vbeta and 13 Jbeta primers. Sequenced by immunoSEQ multiplex PCR; TCRdb stores in-frame clones only, minus some. The repertoire holds more than 150,000 clones, with more than 60% as singletons. The sample taken for sequencing was PBMCs. The source is a woman aged 50 to 60 in good health and CMV-seropositive.

The chain is built from TRBV9 and TRBJ1-1; TRBD1 agrees at 8 bases. The germline CDR1 and CDR2 sequences are SGDLS and YYNGEE. This CDR3 spans 14 amino acids. V dropped 6 bases and J dropped 0; count of bases not matched to a gene: 4. The CDR3 loop reads CASTRTGLNTEAFF. The DNA for the CDR3 is TGTGCCAGCACCCGGACAGGGTTGAACACTGAAGCTTTCTTT.

The genes are TRBV5-6 and TRBJ2-3, with 8 nucleotides matching TRBD1. Trimming took 4 bases from V and 1 from J; bases not matched to a gene: 8. Germline CDR1 reads SGHDT; CDR2 reads YYEEEE. The CDR3 is 16 amino acids. The CDR3 DNA sequence: TGTGCCAGCAGCCTGGGGATGACAGGGGGCACAGATACGCAGTATTTT. Translation gives CASSLGMTGGTDTQYF.

The chain's CDR3 is CASSILGGQGTEAFF. CDR3 sequence (DNA): TGTGCCAGTAGTATCCTGGGGGGGCAGGGCACTGAAGCTTTCTTT. The chain carries TRBV19 and TRBJ1-1, with D maybe TRBD1 (6 bases). Looked up from germline, CDR1 is LNHDA and CDR2 is SQIVND (reference sequence). The V end was cut by 3 bases, the J end by 4 bases, with 15 bases between. The CDR3 spans 15 residues.

V gene TRBV6-1 combines with J gene TRBJ2-1; 10 bases are shared with TRBD2. This CDR3 region has 16 residues. V gave up 1 base and J gave up 10 bases; unmatched junction bases: 10. Germline V gene sequence: CDR1 MNHNS, CDR2 SASEGT. This chain's CDR3 is CASSEGERGGHREQFF. As DNA, the CDR3 is TGTGCCAGCAGTGAAGGAGAGCGGGGGGGCCACCGGGAGCAGTTCTTC.

V usage is TRBV2 and J usage is TRBJ2-1; TRBD2 might be the D (6 bases). Trimming cost V 8 bases and J 9 bases, with 14 bases left between them. The CDR3 length is 12 residues. The germline V gene has CDR1 SNHLY and CDR2 FYNNEI. The CDR3 DNA sequence: TGTGCCAGCGCCGTGGAGGGGCTTGAGCAGTTCTTC. It encodes CASAVEGLEQFF.

This chain uses TRBV19 with TRBJ2-7; the D gene is possibly TRBD2 (6 bases). Trimming shortened V by 5 bases and J by 0 bases, and 14 bases separated the two germline ends. The CDR3 is 15 residues long. Germline values: CDR1 LNHDA, CDR2 SQIVND (reference sequence). Here the CDR3 reads CASSPRGTGSYEQYF. CDR3 bases: TGTGCCAGTAGTCCCCGAGGGACTGGCTCCTACGAGCAGTACTTC.

The V and J genes are TRBV13 and TRBJ2-1; D possibly corresponds to TRBD1 (5 bases). CDR1 is PRHDT and CDR2 is FYEKMQ in the germline V gene (reference sequence). The germline V and J ends were trimmed by 4 bases and 0 bases, with 13 bases remaining between them. CDR3 length: 16 residues. CDR3 DNA sequence: TGTGCCAGCAGCTCGTGGCAGGGTAGCTCCTACAATGAGCAGTTCTTC. Encoded protein: CASSSWQGSSYNEQFF.

The chain combines TRBV4-1 with TRBJ2-1; D may be TRBD2 (6 bases). Germline-derived CDR1 and CDR2 are MGHRA and YSYEKL. CDR3 length: 18 amino acids. Trimming cost V 0 bases and J 1 base, with 16 bases left between them. Written as DNA, the CDR3 is TGCGCCAGCAGCCAAGATAGTCCGCGGGATGGGTCCTACAATGAGCAGTTCTTC. Amino acids: CASSQDSPRDGSYNEQFF.

V gene TRBV7-8 combines with J gene TRBJ1-2; perhaps TRBD1 as D (5 bases). Germline lookup yields CDR1 SGHVS and CDR2 FQNEAQ. Trimming stripped 4 bases from V and 8 bases from J, with 17 bases between. The CDR3 covers 14 residues. Here the CDR3 reads CASSSLGAPKGYTF. Written as DNA, the CDR3 is TGTGCCAGCAGCTCCCTTGGGGCGCCGAAGGGCTACACCTTC.

The chain is built from TRBV29-1 and TRBJ1-2; TRBD1 matches 7 bases. CDR3 length: 14 residues. With V trimmed by 8 bases and J by 6 bases, 15 bases remained unmatched. CDR1 and CDR2 from the germline V gene are SQVTM and ANQGSEA. In DNA, the CDR3 is TGCAGCCAGAGCGCTCTGGCAGGGGGTCATGGCTACACCTTC. This codes for CSQSALAGGHGYTF.

Only a few counts were recorded for this clone. This chain joins TRBV4-3 and TRBJ2-3; tentative D call: TRBD2 (5 bases). V lost 3 bases and J 0 bases, leaving 10 bases between the germline ends. The V gene's germline CDR1 is LGHNA and CDR2 YSLEER. The CDR3 has 15 amino acids. Here the CDR3 DNA reads TGCGCCAGCAGCCAGGGAGCGGAAAGCACAGATACGCAGTATTTT. Protein: CASSQGAESTDTQYF.

The gene calls are TRBV10-1 and TRBJ1-1, with 9 bases lining up with TRBD1. Germline lookup yields CDR1 WNHNN and CDR2 SYGVQD (reference sequence). V lost 6 bases to trimming and J lost 1 base; unmatched junction nucleotides: 6. CDR3 length: 15 residues. The CDR3 DNA follows: TGCGCCAGCAGCCCGGGACAGGGAGGGAACACTGAAGCTTTCTTT. This gives the protein CASSPGQGGNTEAFF.

This chain links TRBV11-2 with TRBJ1-1; the match to TRBD1 covers 11 bases. Trimming took 5 bases from V and 4 from J; bases not matched to a gene: 6. CDR1 is SGHAT, CDR2 FQNNGV, per germline. This CDR3 region has 15 residues. CDR3 sequence (DNA): TGTGCCAGCAGCGCAGCCGGGACAGGGGGCACTGAAGCTTTCTTT. Translation: CASSAAGTGGTEAFF.

The chain couples TRBV28 to TRBJ2-2; tentative D call: TRBD1 (6 bases). This CDR3 has 13 residues. The ends were cut back, 3 bases at V and 6 bases at J, with 8 bases in the middle. Germline values: CDR1 MDHEN, CDR2 SYDVKM. The CDR3 sequence is CASSLTGSGELFF. CDR3 bases: TGTGCCAGCAGTTTGACAGGATCCGGGGAGCTGTTTTTT.

J is TRBJ2-5 and V is TRBV11-3; D unclear. V gave up 3 bases and J gave up 3 bases, with 8 bases separating them. The germline V gene has CDR1 SGHNT and CDR2 YENEEA. The CDR3 length is 13 residues. CDR3 sequence reads: CASSFYGEETQYF. CDR3 nucleotides: TGTGCCAGCAGCTTTTATGGAGAAGAGACCCAGTACTTC.

The rearrangement links TRBV5-1 to TRBJ1-1; 9 bases are shared with TRBD1. Losses at the gene ends were 4 bases for V and 3 bases for J; bases not matched to a gene: 13. CDR1 is SGHRS, CDR2 YFSETQ, per germline. The CDR3 has 17 residues. The CDR3 sequence: CASSPGQGILGDTEAFF. The CDR3 bases are TGCGCCAGCAGCCCGGGACAGGGTATATTGGGCGACACTGAAGCTTTCTTT.

This chain uses TRBV5-1 with TRBJ2-1; 11 bases line up with TRBD1. The CDR3 loop spans 15 amino acids. J gave up 8 bases and V 0 bases, and 4 bases lay outside the gene matches. Per the germline V gene, CDR1 is SGHRS and CDR2 is YFSETQ. The CDR3 loop reads CASSLVGQGVDEQFF. CDR3 sequence (DNA): TGCGCCAGCAGCTTGGTGGGACAGGGGGTGGATGAGCAGTTCTTC.

The V gene is TRBV7-2, the J gene TRBJ2-5, with 8 bases identical to TRBD1. The J segment lost 5 bases and the V segment lost 7 bases, leaving 6 bases of the junction unmatched. The CDR3 is 13 residues long. The germline CDR1 and CDR2 sequences are SGHTA and FQGNSA. CDR3 DNA sequence: TGTGCCAGCAACCTGGACAGGGAGGAGACCCAGTACTTC. It yields the protein CASNLDREETQYF.

The chain couples TRBV27 to TRBJ2-3, with TRBD1 matching over 11 bases. This CDR3 spans 16 amino acids. Germline V gene data show CDR1 as MNHEY and CDR2 as SMNVEV (reference sequence). V trimming: 6 bases; J trimming: 4 bases; junction bases outside the gene matches: 9. CDR3 bases: TGTGCCAGCAGCCAACCGGGACAGGGGGATGCAGATACGCAGTATTTT. It is translated as CASSQPGQGDADTQYF.

The chain carries TRBV29-1 and TRBJ2-5; perhaps TRBD1 as D (5 bases). Germline V gives CDR1 SQVTM, CDR2 ANQGSEA. V shed 7 bases and J shed 4 bases, with 19 bases lying between them. The CDR3 sequence is 14 residues long. For the CDR3, the DNA is TGCAGCGACCAGGGCGGCCCGGCAGGAGAGACCCAGTACTTC. Amino acids: CSDQGGPAGETQYF.

This clone was observed once. This chain uses TRBV10-3 with TRBJ2-2; D may be TRBD1 (6 bases). Germline assignment: CDR1 ENHRY and CDR2 SYGVKD. The CDR3 is 14 amino acids. V lost 6 bases and J lost 6, with 14 bases in between. This CDR3 is CAIRDSRTAGELFF. In nucleotides, the CDR3 is TGTGCCATCAGGGACAGTCGTACCGCCGGGGAGCTGTTTTTT.

For the CDR3, the DNA is TGTGCCAGCTCCGGGGGGGATGGCGGGAACAGCTACGAGCAGTACTTC. As protein: CASSGGDGGNSYEQYF. The V call is TRBV18, the J call TRBJ2-7; TRBD2 aligns across 8 bases. CDR3 length equals 16 residues. The germline CDR1 and CDR2 sequences are KGHSH and LQKENI. V shed 6 bases, J shed 3 bases, and the junction held 13 bases outside the gene matches. The variable domain in full, completed from reference TRBV18 and TRBJ2-7, reads NAGVMQNPRHLVRRRGQEARLRCSPMKGHSHVYWYRQLPEEGLKFMVYLQKENIIDESGMPKERFSAEFPKEGPSILRIQQVVRGDSAAYFCASSGGDGGNSYEQYFGPGTRLTVT.

The genes are TRBV9 and TRBJ2-1; 8 bases align to TRBD1. The germline V gene encodes CDR1 SGDLS and CDR2 YYNGEE. The CDR3 runs to 17 residues. J was trimmed by 7 bases and V by 4 bases; bases with no gene match: 16. CDR3 sequence reads: CASSNYQFQGAGNEQFF. In DNA, the CDR3 is TGTGCCAGCAGCAACTACCAATTTCAGGGGGCGGGGAATGAGCAGTTCTTC.

The gene calls are TRBV11-3 and TRBJ1-6; 7 nucleotides align to TRBD1. Germline assignment: CDR1 SGHNT and CDR2 YENEEA. The CDR3 is 15 residues long. After removal of 0 bases from V and 9 bases from J, the junction contained 5 bases not matched to a gene. The CDR3 protein is CASSLEGTAISPLHF. For the CDR3, the DNA is TGTGCCAGCAGCTTAGAAGGGACAGCAATTTCACCCCTCCACTTT.

A few counts support this clone. J is TRBJ1-5 and V is TRBV28; TRBD1 might be the D (6 bases). The CDR3 consists of 15 residues. Germline CDR1 MDHEN, CDR2 SYDVKM. V shed 7 bases and J shed 4 bases, with 17 bases lying between them. In nucleotides, the CDR3 is TGTGCCAGCACCATCAACCCCACAGGGAATCAGCCCCAGCATTTT. Translation: CASTINPTGNQPQHF.

This clone was detected a few times. This sequence joins TRBV10-2 and TRBJ1-5; a weak D match, TRBD1 (5 bases). CDR3 size: 14 residues. V was pared by 6 bases and J by 2 bases, with 11 bases between. The germline CDR1 and CDR2 sequences are WSHSY and SAAADI. CDR3 sequence (DNA): TGCGCCAGCAGGGGGGGGGTCGGCAATCAGCCCCAGCATTTT. Amino acid sequence: CASRGGVGNQPQHF.